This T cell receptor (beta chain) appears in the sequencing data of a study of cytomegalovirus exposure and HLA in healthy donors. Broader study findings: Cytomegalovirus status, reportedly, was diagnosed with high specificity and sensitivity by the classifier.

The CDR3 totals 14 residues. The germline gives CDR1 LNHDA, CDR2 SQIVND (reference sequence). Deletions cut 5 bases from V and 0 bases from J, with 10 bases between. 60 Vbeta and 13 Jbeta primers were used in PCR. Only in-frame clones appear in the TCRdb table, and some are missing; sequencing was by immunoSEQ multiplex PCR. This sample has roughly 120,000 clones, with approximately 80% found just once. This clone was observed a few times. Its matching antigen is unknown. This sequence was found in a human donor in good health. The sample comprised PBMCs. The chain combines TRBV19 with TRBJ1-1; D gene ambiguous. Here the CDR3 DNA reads TGTGCCAGTAGTGTACAAGTAATGAACACTGAAGCTTTCTTT. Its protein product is CASSVQVMNTEAFF.